A selection of T cell receptor beta chains follows, all from one sample in a study of blood T cell repertoires in COVID-19. The table came from immunoSEQ multiplex PCR; TCRdb's copy has only in-frame clones and leaves some out. The repertoire holds about 300,000 clones, with around 84% as singletons. Sequencing used peripheral blood. The receptor source for this set is an older man with acute or convalescent COVID-19. The CDR3 runs from the conserved cysteine through the conserved F or W. Fields, in order: clone size, J gene, D gene, V gene, CDR3 protein, CDR3 DNA. D genes are given only for firm matches. Clone size is given for some rows only: seen once, a few or many times, or a class if the clone is expanded.

.,TRBJ2-2,.,TRBV2,CASSGQGRDTGELFF,TGTGCCAGCAGTGGGCAGGGTAGGGACACCGGGGAGCTGTTTTTT
.,TRBJ2-6,TRBD1,TRBV7-8,CASSLKGQGAGANVLTF,TGTGCCAGCAGCTTAAAAGGACAGGGGGCTGGGGCCAACGTCCTGACTTTC
.,TRBJ2-5,TRBD1,TRBV24-1,CATSDLGTGFQETQYF,TGTGCCACCAGTGATCTCGGGACAGGGTTCCAAGAGACCCAGTACTTC
.,TRBJ2-6,.,TRBV4-2,CASSQDQGPSSGANVLTF,TGTGCCAGCAGCCAAGATCAGGGGCCGAGCTCTGGGGCCAACGTCCTGACTTTC
.,TRBJ2-7,TRBD2,TRBV6-6,CASSYTSGSHEQYF,TGTGCCAGCAGTTACACCAGCGGGAGCCACGAGCAGTACTTC
.,TRBJ2-7,.,TRBV21-1,CASGRDRGSYEQYF,TGTGCCAGCGGTCGGGACAGGGGATCCTACGAGCAGTACTTC
once,TRBJ1-2,.,TRBV2,CASSGRARGGYTF,TGTGCCAGCAGTGGGAGGGCTCGGGGTGGCTACACCTTC
.,TRBJ1-1,TRBD1,TRBV6-5,CASSRDRESAEAFF,TGTGCCAGCAGTCGGGACAGGGAAAGTGCTGAAGCTTTCTTT
few,TRBJ2-5,TRBD1,TRBV2,CASSDRTGEETQYF,TGTGCCAGCAGTGATAGGACAGGGGAAGAGACCCAGTACTTC
.,TRBJ2-6,TRBD1,TRBV24-1,CATSEGRDRVYAGANVLTF,TGTGCCACCAGTGAGGGCCGGGACAGGGTTTATGCTGGGGCCAACGTCCTGACTTTC
.,TRBJ1-4,.,TRBV7-2,CASSLGPRRASTNEKLFF,TGTGCCAGCAGCTTAGGGCCCAGGCGGGCCTCAACTAATGAAAAACTGTTTTTT
.,TRBJ2-2,TRBD1,TRBV18,CASSPFGDRVGTGELFF,TGTGCCAGCTCTCCTTTCGGGGACAGGGTGGGGACCGGGGAGCTGTTTTTT
few,TRBJ2-4,TRBD1,TRBV6-5,CASSRPGQGSDIQYF,TGTGCCAGCAGCCGACCCGGACAGGGATCCGACATTCAGTACTTC
.,TRBJ2-3,TRBD2,TRBV5-1,CASSLGLAGADTQYF,TGCGCCAGCAGCTTGGGACTAGCGGGGGCAGATACGCAGTATTTT
.,TRBJ1-1,.,TRBV21-1,CASSLLGGNTEAFF,TGTGCCAGCAGCTTACTGGGGGGGAACACTGAAGCTTTCTTT
.,TRBJ2-3,.,TRBV28,CASSWATTDTQYF,TGTGCCAGCAGCTGGGCGACCACAGATACGCAGTATTTT
.,TRBJ1-6,.,TRBV19,CASTQTGNSPLHF,TGTGCCAGTACCCAGACAGGCAATTCACCCCTCCACTTT
.,TRBJ1-2,TRBD1,TRBV29-1,CSVRSGGSYYF,TGCAGCGTTCGGTCAGGGGGCTCTTATTACTTC
.,TRBJ2-6,.,TRBV10-3,CAISNSPNSGANVLTF,TGTGCCATCAGTAACAGCCCCAACTCTGGGGCCAACGTCCTGACTTTC
.,TRBJ1-6,TRBD1,TRBV30,CAWRLGGRGRGSPLHF,TGTGCCTGGAGATTGGGGGGCAGGGGGCGCGGATCACCCCTCCACTTT
.,TRBJ1-1,TRBD1,TRBV3-1/TRBV3-2,CASRGTEMNTEAFF,TGTGCCAGCAGGGGGACAGAGATGAACACTGAAGCTTTCTTT
.,TRBJ2-7,TRBD1,TRBV18,CASSPGTGVYEQYF,TGTGCCAGCTCACCCGGGACAGGAGTTTACGAGCAGTACTTC
.,TRBJ1-2,.,TRBV12-3/TRBV12-4,CASSLSTNYGYTF,TGTGCCAGCAGTCTTAGCACTAACTATGGCTACACCTTC
once,TRBJ2-3,TRBD1,TRBV6-5,CASSYGGQGTDTQYF,TGTGCCAGCAGTTACGGGGGACAGGGCACAGATACGCAGTATTTT
.,TRBJ2-1,.,TRBV6-8,CASRHTGTTGGPIAGGCNEQFF,TGTGCCAGCAGACACACTGGGACTACAGGGGGCCCTATAGCGGGAGGCTGCAATGAGCAGTTCTTC
.,TRBJ2-2,TRBD1,TRBV10-3,CAISETGGPGELFF,TGTGCCATCAGTGAGACAGGGGGCCCCGGGGAGCTGTTTTTT
.,TRBJ2-7,.,TRBV28,CASSSGVGQGLYEQYF,TGTGCCAGCAGTTCCGGGGTAGGTCAGGGGCTCTACGAGCAGTACTTC
.,TRBJ1-3,.,TRBV6-4,CASNRQKSSGNTIYF,TGTGCCAGCAACAGACAGAAGAGCTCTGGAAACACCATATATTTT
.,TRBJ2-1,.,TRBV5-1,CASSLAFGGDSNEQFF,TGCGCCAGCAGCTTGGCCTTTGGCGGGGACTCCAATGAGCAGTTCTTC
.,TRBJ1-6,.,TRBV9,CASSVKWGPNSPLHF,TGTGCCAGCAGCGTAAAATGGGGCCCGAATTCACCCCTCCACTTT